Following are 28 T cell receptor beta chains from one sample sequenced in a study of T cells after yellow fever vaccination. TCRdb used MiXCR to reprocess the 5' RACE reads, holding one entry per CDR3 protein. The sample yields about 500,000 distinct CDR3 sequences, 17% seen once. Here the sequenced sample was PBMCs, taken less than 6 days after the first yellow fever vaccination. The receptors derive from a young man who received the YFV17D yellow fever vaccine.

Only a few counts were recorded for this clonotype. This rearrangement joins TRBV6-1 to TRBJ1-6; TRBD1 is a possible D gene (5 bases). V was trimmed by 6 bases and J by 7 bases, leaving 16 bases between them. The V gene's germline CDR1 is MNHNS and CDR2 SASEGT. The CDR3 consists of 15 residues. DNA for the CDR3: TGTGCCAGCAGGCAAGAGGTGAGGGGAAATTCACCCCTCCACTTT. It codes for CASRQEVRGNSPLHF.

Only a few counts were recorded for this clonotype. CDR3 sequence (DNA): TGTGCCAGCAAGACTAGCGGGGGCTACAATGAGCAGTTCTTC. Translated, it gives CASKTSGGYNEQFF. The chain uses TRBV19 and TRBJ2-1; 12 bases are shared with TRBD2. Trimming took 9 bases from V and 3 from J; bases not matched to a gene: 3. Germline values: CDR1 LNHDA, CDR2 SQIVND (reference sequence). The CDR3 covers 14 residues. The full variable domain, completed using reference TRBV19 and TRBJ2-1, is DGGITQSPKYLFRKEGQNVTLSCEQNLNHDAMYWYRQDPGQGLRLIYYSQIVNDFQKGDIAEGYSVSREKKESFPLTVTSAQKNPTAFYLCASKTSGGYNEQFFGPGTRLTVL.

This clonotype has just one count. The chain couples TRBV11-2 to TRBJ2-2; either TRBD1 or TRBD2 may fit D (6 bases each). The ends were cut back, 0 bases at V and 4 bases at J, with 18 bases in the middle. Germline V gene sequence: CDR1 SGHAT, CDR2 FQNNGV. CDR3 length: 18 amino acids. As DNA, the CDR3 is TGTGCCAGCAGCTTAGACCCCCGTGGGGGGCAATTCACCGGGGAGCTGTTTTTT. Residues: CASSLDPRGGQFTGELFF.

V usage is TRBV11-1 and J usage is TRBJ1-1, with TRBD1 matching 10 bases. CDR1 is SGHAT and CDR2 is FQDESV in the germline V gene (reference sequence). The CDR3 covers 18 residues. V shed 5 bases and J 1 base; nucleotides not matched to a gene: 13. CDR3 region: CASSPTYPGQGKNTEAFF. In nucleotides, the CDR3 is TGTGCCAGCAGCCCAACTTATCCGGGACAGGGGAAGAACACTGAAGCTTTCTTT.

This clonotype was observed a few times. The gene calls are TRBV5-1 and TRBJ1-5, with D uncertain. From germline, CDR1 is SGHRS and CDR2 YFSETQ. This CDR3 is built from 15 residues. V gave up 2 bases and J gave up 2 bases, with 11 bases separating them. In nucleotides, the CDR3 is TGCGCCAGCAGCTTCAACGGCGGTGGCAATCAGCCCCAGCATTTT. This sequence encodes CASSFNGGGNQPQHF.

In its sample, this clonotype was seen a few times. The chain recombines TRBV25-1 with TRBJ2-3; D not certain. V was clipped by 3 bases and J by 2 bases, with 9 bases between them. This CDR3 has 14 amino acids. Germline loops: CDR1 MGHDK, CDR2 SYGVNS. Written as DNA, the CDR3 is TGTGCCAGCAGTGAGGATACCTTCACAGATACGCAGTATTTT. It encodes CASSEDTFTDTQYF.

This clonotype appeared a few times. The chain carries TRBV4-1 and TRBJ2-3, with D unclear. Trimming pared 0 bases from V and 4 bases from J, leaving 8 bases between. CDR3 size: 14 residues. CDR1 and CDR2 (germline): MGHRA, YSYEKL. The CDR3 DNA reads TGCGCCAGCAGCCAAGATATTCGGGCAGATACGCAGTATTTT. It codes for CASSQDIRADTQYF.

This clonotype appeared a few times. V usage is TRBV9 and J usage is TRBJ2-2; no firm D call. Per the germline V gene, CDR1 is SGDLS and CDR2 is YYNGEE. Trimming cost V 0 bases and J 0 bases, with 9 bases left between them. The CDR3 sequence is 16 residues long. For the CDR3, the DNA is TGTGCCAGCAGCGTAGGTAGTTTCGCGAACACCGGGGAGCTGTTTTTT. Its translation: CASSVGSFANTGELFF.

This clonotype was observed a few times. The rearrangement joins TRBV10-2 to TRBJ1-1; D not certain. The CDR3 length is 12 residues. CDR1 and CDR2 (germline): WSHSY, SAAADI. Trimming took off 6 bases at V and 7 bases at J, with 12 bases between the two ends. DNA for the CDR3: TGCGCCAGCAGACCTGCGCTTGGTGAAGCTTTCTTT. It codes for CASRPALGEAFF.

The CDR3 loop is CASTGDFTEAFF. DNA of the CDR3: TGTGCCAGCACCGGAGATTTCACTGAAGCTTTCTTT. V is TRBV12-3 or TRBV12-4 and J is TRBJ1-1; no firm D call. Trimming cost V 7 bases and J 4 bases, with 10 bases left between them. This CDR3 is built from 12 residues.

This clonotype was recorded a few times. The CDR3 DNA reads TGTGCCAGCGTTTCCAGTGGAGATACGCAGTATTTT. Translation: CASVSSGDTQYF. The J gene is TRBJ2-3, the V gene TRBV6-5; D uncertain. V was pared by 8 bases and J by 5 bases, with 11 bases between. Germline lookup yields CDR1 MNHEY and CDR2 SVGAGI. The CDR3 totals 12 residues.

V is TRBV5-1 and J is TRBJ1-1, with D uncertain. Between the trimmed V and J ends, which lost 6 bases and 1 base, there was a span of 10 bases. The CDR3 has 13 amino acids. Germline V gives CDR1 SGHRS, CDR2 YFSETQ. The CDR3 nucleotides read TGCGCCAGCACGGGCAGTCCGAACACTGAAGCTTTCTTT. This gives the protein CASTGSPNTEAFF.

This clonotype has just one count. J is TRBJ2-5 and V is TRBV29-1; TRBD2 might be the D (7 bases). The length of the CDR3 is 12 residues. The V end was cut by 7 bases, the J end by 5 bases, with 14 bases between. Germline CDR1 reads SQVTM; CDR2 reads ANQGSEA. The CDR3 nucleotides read TGCAGCGGTGGGGGGGCCGGGGAGACCCAGTACTTC. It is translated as CSGGGAGETQYF.

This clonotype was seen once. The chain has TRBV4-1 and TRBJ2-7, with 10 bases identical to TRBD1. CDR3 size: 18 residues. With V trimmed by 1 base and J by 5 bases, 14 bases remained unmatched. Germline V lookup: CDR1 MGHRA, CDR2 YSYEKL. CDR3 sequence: CASSQGLVPGQGSHEQYF. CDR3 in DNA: TGCGCCAGCAGCCAAGGCCTCGTACCGGGACAGGGGTCCCACGAGCAGTACTTC.

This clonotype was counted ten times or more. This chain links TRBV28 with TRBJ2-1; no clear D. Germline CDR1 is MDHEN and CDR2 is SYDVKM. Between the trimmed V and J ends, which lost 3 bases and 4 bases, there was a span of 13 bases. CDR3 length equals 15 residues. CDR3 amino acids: CASSFSLALYNEQFF. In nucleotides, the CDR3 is TGTGCCAGCAGTTTCTCGCTGGCCCTTTACAATGAGCAGTTCTTC.

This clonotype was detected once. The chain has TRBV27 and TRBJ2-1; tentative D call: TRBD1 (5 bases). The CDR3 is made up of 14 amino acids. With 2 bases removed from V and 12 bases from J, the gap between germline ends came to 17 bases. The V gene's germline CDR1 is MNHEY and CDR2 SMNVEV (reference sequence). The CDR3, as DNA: TGTGCCAGCAGTTTACACAGGTTCACCACGGGGCAGTTCTTC. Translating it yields CASSLHRFTTGQFF.

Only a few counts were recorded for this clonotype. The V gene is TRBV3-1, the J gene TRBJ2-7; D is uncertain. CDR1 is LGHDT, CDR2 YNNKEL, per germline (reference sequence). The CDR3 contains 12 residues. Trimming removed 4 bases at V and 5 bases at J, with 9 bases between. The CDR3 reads CASSPQVDEQYF. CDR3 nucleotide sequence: TGTGCCAGCAGCCCCCAGGTCGACGAGCAGTACTTC.

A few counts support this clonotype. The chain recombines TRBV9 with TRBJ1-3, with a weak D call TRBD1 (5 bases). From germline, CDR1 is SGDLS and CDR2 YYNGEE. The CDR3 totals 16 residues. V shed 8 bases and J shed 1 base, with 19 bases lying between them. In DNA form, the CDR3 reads TGTGCCAGTCTCGCCGGCAGGGCTGGGTCTGGAAACACCATATATTTT. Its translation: CASLAGRAGSGNTIYF.

The CDR3 reads CASSEGGSQPQHF. The CDR3 DNA reads TGTGCCAGCAGCGAAGGGGGTTCTCAGCCCCAGCATTTT. The chain has TRBV7-9 and TRBJ1-5; D perhaps matches TRBD1 (6 bases). CDR1 and CDR2 from the germline V gene are SEHNR and FQNEAQ (reference sequence). The germline V and J ends were trimmed by 5 bases and 6 bases, with 11 bases remaining between them. The CDR3 consists of 13 residues.

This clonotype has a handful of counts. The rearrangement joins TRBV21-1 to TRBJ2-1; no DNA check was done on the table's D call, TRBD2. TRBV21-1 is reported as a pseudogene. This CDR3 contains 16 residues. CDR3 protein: CASSKAPGRGSDEQFF. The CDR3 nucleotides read TGTGCCAGCAGCAAAGCGCCAGGGAGGGGCAGCGATGAGCAGTTCTTC.

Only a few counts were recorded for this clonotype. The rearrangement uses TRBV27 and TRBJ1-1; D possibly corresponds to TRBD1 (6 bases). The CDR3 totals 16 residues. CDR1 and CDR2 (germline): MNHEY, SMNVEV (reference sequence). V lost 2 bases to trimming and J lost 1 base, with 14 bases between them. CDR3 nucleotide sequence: TGTGCCAGCAGTTTACAAGGGGGACGGTCGAACACTGAAGCTTTCTTT. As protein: CASSLQGGRSNTEAFF.

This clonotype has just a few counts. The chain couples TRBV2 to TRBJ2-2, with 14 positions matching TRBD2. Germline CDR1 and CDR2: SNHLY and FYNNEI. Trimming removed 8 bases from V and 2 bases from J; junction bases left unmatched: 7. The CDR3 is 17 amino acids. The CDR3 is CASGRTSGGINTGELFF. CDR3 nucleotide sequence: TGTGCCAGCGGAAGGACTAGCGGGGGGATAAACACCGGGGAGCTGTTTTTT.

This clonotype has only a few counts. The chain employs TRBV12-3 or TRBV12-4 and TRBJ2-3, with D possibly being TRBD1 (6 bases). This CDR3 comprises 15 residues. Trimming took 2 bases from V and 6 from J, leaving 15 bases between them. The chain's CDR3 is CASSLIQGGEDTQYF. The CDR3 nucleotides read TGTGCCAGCAGTTTAATACAGGGTGGTGAGGATACGCAGTATTTT.

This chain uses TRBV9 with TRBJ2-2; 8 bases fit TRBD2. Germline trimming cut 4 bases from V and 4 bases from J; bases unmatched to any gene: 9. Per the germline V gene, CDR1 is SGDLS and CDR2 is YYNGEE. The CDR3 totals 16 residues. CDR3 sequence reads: CASSIRAGGVTGELFF. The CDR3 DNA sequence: TGTGCCAGCAGCATAAGGGCGGGGGGCGTCACCGGGGAGCTGTTTTTT.

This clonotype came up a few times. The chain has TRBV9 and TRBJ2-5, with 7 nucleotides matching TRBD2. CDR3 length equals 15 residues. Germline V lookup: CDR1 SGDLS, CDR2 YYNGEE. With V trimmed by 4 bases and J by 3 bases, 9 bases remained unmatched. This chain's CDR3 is CASSPSGSGEETQYF. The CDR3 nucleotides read TGTGCCAGCAGCCCTTCTGGGAGCGGGGAAGAGACCCAGTACTTC. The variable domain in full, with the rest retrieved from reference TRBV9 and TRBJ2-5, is DSGVTQTPKHLITATGQRVTLRCSPRSGDLSVYWYQQSLDQGLQFLIQYYNGEERAKGNILERFSAQQFPDLHSELNLSSLELGDSALYFCASSPSGSGEETQYFGPGTRLLVL.

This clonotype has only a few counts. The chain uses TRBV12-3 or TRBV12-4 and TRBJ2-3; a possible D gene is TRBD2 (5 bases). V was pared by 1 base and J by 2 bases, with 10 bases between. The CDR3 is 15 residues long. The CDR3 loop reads CASSLVPSLTDTQYF. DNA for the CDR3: TGTGCCAGCAGTTTAGTCCCTAGCCTCACAGATACGCAGTATTTT.

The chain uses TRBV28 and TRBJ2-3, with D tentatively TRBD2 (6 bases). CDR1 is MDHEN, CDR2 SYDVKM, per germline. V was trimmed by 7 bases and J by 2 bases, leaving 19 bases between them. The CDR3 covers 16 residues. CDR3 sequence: CASTSNGAGFTDTQYF. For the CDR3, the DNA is TGTGCCAGCACCAGCAACGGGGCGGGATTCACAGATACGCAGTATTTT.

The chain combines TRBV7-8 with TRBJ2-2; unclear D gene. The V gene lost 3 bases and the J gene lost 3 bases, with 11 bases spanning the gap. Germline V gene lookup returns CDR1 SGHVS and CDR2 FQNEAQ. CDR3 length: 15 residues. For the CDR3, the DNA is TGTGCCAGCAGCTTCCAGACCCGGGACACCGGGGAGCTGTTTTTT. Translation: CASSFQTRDTGELFF.